Following are 13 T cell receptor beta chains from one sample sequenced in a study of post-analysis software for immune sequencing data (dated by TCRdb to about 2015). Libraries were prepared through PCR. The instrument given in TCRdb is Illumina HiSeq 2500. To reduce PCR and sequencing biases, unique molecular identifiers were incorporated into the TCR beta cDNA libraries. TCRdb reworked the public reads: Q25 trimming with fastp, MiXCR clone assembly, productive beta chains retained. Each entry is one CDR3 protein sequence, shown with its most common DNA and genes. The sample table holds roughly 650,000 distinct CDR3 sequences, of which 59% were seen once. In total, the top ten clones hold around 10% of the sample. Their antigens are not known. What the study reported, not specific to this receptor: Several TRBV segments, including TRBV5-6, TRBV5-1 and TRBV20-1, were significantly more frequent in patients than controls.

Sequencing used blood. These TCRs come from a girl aged 2 to 9 with multiple sclerosis.

DNA of the CDR3: TGTGCCAGTAGTCTCGCCGGGACGGGCGGAGAAAAACTGTTTTTT. Translating it yields CASSLAGTGGEKLFF. The chain recombines TRBV19 with TRBJ1-4, with a weak D call TRBD1 (5 bases). V was trimmed by 5 bases and J by 8 bases, leaving 18 bases between them. Germline CDR1 is LNHDA and CDR2 is SQIVND (reference sequence). CDR3 size: 15 residues.

The V gene is TRBV20-1, the J gene TRBJ1-2; the D is unclear. The CDR3 consists of 13 residues. Between the trimmed V and J ends, which lost 6 bases and 4 bases, there was a span of 15 bases. Per the germline V gene, CDR1 is DFQATT and CDR2 is SNEGSKA (reference sequence). DNA for the CDR3: TGCAGTGCCCTCTGGGGATCTCTCTATGGCTACACCTTC. As protein: CSALWGSLYGYTF.

This chain connects TRBV4-3 to TRBJ2-3; D might be TRBD2 (5 bases). V lost 1 base to trimming and J lost 2 bases, with 10 bases between them. This CDR3 is built from 15 residues. Germline CDR1 is LGHNA and CDR2 is YSLEER. The chain's CDR3 is CASSQAGGFTDTQYF. CDR3 DNA sequence: TGCGCCAGCAGCCAAGCGGGCGGGTTCACAGATACGCAGTATTTT.

The gene calls are TRBV7-2 and TRBJ1-2, with D possibly TRBD1 on 5 matching bases. The V and J ends lost 0 bases and 8 bases respectively, with 16 bases between them. Germline V gene data show CDR1 as SGHTA and CDR2 as FQGNSA. This CDR3 has 15 amino acids. The DNA for the CDR3 is TGTGCCAGCAGCTTAGCGCGGGGACTGAGTATCGGCTACACCTTC. Protein product: CASSLARGLSIGYTF.

This clonotype was detected a few times. The DNA of the CDR3 is TGTGCCAGCAGCAAACAGGGGGCGACCGGGGAGCTGTTTTTT. Translation: CASSKQGATGELFF. The chain uses TRBV6-6 and TRBJ2-2; TRBD1 agrees at 9 bases. V was pared by 6 bases and J by 5 bases, with 4 bases of the junction left unmatched. The CDR3 is made up of 14 amino acids. Germline V CDR1 and CDR2: MNHNY, SVGAGI (reference sequence).

This clonotype was observed a handful of times. The chain carries TRBV5-1 and TRBJ2-7; no firm D call. The CDR3 has 12 residues. V lost 0 bases, J lost 7 bases, and 8 bases lay in between. Germline V CDR1 and CDR2: SGHRS, YFSETQ. CDR3: CASSLGGREQYF. In DNA, the CDR3 is TGCGCCAGCAGCTTGGGGGGTAGGGAGCAGTACTTC.

This clonotype was observed a few times. J is TRBJ2-7 and V is TRBV29-1; no reliable D call. Between the trimmed V and J ends, which lost 5 bases and 2 bases, there was a span of 13 bases. Germline V lookup: CDR1 SQVTM, CDR2 ANQGSEA. The length of the CDR3 is 13 residues. In DNA, the CDR3 is TGCAGCGTTCCGGGCTCCTCCACCTACGAGCAGTACTTC. The encoded protein is CSVPGSSTYEQYF.

This clonotype was counted a few times. This chain links TRBV6-2 or TRBV6-3 with TRBJ2-1; weak D call: TRBD2 (5 bases). Trimming removed 8 bases at V and 8 bases at J, with 19 bases between. Germline V CDR1 and CDR2: MNHEY, SVGEGT. This CDR3 region has 14 residues. CDR3 region: CASLPPGKKDEQFF. DNA for the CDR3: TGTGCCAGCCTCCCCCCCGGGAAAAAGGATGAGCAGTTCTTC.

The V call is TRBV9, the J call TRBJ2-1; possible D gene TRBD1, 6 bases. CDR1 and CDR2 from the germline V gene are SGDLS and YYNGEE. V gave up 0 bases and J gave up 7 bases, with 14 bases separating them. The CDR3 extends over 15 amino acids. The CDR3 protein is CASSVGDRLPNEQFF. The CDR3 DNA is TGTGCCAGCAGCGTAGGAGACAGGCTCCCTAATGAGCAGTTCTTC.

V usage is TRBV6-2 or TRBV6-3 and J usage is TRBJ1-1; TRBD1 aligns across 8 bases. This CDR3 is built from 14 residues. Germline lookup yields CDR1 MNHEY and CDR2 SVGEGT. V dropped 4 bases and J dropped 9; count of bases not matched to a gene: 10. The CDR3 DNA reads TGTGCCAGCAGTTCTTCTTGGGACAGGCAAAAAGCTTTCTTT. Translation gives CASSSSWDRQKAFF.

The chain joins TRBV7-8 to TRBJ2-7; the D is unclear. Germline CDR1 and CDR2: SGHVS and FQNEAQ. This CDR3 contains 15 residues. V dropped 0 bases and J dropped 0 bases, with 9 bases sitting between them. CDR3 in DNA: TGTGCCAGCAGCTTAGCGGCAGTAACCTCCTACGAGCAGTACTTC. Translation: CASSLAAVTSYEQYF.

The J gene is TRBJ1-2, the V gene TRBV7-9; possibly TRBD1 for D (5 bases). CDR1 SEHNR and CDR2 FQNEAQ come from the germline V gene (reference sequence). The CDR3 is 15 residues long. V was cut by 1 base and J by 2 bases, with 11 bases left in between. The CDR3 DNA is TGTGCCAGCAGCTTAGGTATGGGGGAAAACTATGGCTACACCTTC. Its translation: CASSLGMGENYGYTF. The whole variable domain, filled in from reference TRBV7-9 and TRBJ1-2, reads DTGVSQNPRHKITKRGQNVTFRCDPISEHNRLYWYRQTLGQGPEFLTYFQNEAQLEKSRLLSDRFSAERPKGSFSTLEIQRTEQGDSAMYLCASSLGMGENYGYTFGSGTRLTVV.

This clonotype was seen a handful of times. The CDR3 region is CSVRSGPTYEQYF. As DNA, the CDR3 is TGCAGCGTACGTAGCGGACCAACCTACGAGCAGTACTTC. The chain uses TRBV29-1 and TRBJ2-7, with a weak D call TRBD2 (6 bases). Germline V lookup: CDR1 SQVTM, CDR2 ANQGSEA. Trimming pared 6 bases from V and 2 bases from J, leaving 14 bases between. The CDR3 has 13 amino acids.